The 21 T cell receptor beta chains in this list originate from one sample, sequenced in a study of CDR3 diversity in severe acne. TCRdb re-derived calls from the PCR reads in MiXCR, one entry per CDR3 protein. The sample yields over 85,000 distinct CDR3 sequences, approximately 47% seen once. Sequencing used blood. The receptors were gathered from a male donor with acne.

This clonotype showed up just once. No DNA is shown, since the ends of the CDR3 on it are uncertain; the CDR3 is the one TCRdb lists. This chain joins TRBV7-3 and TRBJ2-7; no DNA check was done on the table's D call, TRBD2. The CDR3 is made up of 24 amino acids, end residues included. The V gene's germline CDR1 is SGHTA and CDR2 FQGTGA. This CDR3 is CASSFLAGGYNEQFFGPGTYEQYF.

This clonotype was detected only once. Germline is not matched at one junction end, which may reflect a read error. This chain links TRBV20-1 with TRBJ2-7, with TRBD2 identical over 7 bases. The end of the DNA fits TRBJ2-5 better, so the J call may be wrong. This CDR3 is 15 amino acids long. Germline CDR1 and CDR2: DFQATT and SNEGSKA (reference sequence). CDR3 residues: CGARPDSRGEETQYF. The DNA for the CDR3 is TGCGGTGCTAGACCGGACTCCCGGGGGGAAGAGACCCAGTACTTC.

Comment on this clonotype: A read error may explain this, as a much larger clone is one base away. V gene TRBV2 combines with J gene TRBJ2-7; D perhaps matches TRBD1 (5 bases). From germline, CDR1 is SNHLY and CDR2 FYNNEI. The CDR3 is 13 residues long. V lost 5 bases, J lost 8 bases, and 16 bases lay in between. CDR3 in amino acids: CASSRAGPHKQYF. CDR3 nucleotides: TGTGCCAGCAGTCGGGCAGGGCCTCACAAGCAGTACTTC.

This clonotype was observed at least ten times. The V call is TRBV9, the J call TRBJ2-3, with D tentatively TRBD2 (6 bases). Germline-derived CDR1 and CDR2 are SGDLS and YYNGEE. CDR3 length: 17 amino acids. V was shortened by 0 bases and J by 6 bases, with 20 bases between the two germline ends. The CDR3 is CASSVASEVLAWDTQYF. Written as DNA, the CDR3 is TGTGCCAGCAGCGTAGCTTCGGAGGTACTAGCTTGGGATACGCAGTATTTT.

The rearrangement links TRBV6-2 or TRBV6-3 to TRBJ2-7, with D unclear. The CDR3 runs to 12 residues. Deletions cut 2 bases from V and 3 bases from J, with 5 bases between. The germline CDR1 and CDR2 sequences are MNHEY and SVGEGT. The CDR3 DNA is TGTGCCAGCAGTTACCCTGGCTACGAGCAGTACTTC. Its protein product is CASSYPGYEQYF.

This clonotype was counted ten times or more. The CDR3 sequence is CSAVPGQFNNEQFF. The CDR3 nucleotides read TGCAGTGCAGTCCCGGGACAGTTTAACAATGAGCAGTTCTTC. The chain is built from TRBV20-1 and TRBJ2-1; 7 bases map to TRBD1. Germline loops: CDR1 DFQATT, CDR2 SNEGSKA (reference sequence). With V trimmed by 6 bases and J by 5 bases, 10 bases remained unmatched. The CDR3 length is 14 residues.

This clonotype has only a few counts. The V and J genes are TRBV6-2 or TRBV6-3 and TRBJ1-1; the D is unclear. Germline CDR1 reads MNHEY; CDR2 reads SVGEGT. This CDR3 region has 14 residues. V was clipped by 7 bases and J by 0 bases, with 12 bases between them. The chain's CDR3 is CASINHKLNTEAFF. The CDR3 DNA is TGTGCCAGCATTAATCACAAGTTGAACACTGAAGCTTTCTTT.

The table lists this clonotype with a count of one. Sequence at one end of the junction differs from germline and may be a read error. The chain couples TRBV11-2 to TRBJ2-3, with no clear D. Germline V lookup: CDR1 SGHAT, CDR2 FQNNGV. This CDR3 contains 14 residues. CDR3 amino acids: CASSDGPTTDTQYF. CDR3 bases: TGCGCCAGCAGTGATGGACCGACTACAGATACGCAGTATTTT.

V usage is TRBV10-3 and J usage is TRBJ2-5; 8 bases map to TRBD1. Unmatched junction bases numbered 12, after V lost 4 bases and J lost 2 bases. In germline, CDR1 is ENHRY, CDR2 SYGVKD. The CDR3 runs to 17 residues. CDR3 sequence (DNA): TGTGCCATCAGTGGTCACGCCACAGGGGGACAACAAGAGACCCAGTACTTC. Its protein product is CAISGHATGGQQETQYF.

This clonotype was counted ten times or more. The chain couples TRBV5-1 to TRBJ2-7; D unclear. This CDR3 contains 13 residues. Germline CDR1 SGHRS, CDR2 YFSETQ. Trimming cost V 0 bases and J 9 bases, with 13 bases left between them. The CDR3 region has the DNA TGCGCCAGCAGCTTGGGCGAGCTAGATGTGCAGTACTTC. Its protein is CASSLGELDVQYF.

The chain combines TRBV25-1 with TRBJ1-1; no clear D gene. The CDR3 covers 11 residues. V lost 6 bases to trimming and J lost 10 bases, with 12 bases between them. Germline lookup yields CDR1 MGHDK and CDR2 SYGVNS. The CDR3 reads CASSFTAGAFF. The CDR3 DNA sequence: TGTGCCAGCAGCTTCACGGCGGGAGCTTTCTTT.

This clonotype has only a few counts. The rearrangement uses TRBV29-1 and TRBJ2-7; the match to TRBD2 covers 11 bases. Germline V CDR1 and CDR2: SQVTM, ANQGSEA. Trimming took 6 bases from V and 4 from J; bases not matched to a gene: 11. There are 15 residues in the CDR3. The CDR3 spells CSVAYSGRGVYEQYF. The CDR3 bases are TGCAGCGTGGCTTATAGCGGGAGGGGCGTATACGAGCAGTACTTC.

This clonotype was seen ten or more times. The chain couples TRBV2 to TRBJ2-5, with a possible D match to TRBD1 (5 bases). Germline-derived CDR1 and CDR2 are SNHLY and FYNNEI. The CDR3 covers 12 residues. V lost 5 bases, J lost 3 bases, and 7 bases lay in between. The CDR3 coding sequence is TGTGCCAGCAGTTGGGGCAAAGAGACCCAGTACTTC. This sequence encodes CASSWGKETQYF. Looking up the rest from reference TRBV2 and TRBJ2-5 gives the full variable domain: EPEVTQTPSHQVTQMGQEVILRCVPISNHLYFYWYRQILGQKVEFLVSFYNNEISEKSEIFDDQFSVERPDGSNFTLKIRSTKLEDSAMYFCASSWGKETQYFGPGTRLLVL.

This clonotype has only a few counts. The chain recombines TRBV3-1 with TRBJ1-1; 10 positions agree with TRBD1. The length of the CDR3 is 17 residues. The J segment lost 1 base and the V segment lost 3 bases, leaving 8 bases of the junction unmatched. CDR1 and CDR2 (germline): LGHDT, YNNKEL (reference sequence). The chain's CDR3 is CASSHHRTGGQNTEAFF. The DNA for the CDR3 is TGTGCCAGCAGCCACCATCGGACAGGGGGACAGAACACTGAAGCTTTCTTT.

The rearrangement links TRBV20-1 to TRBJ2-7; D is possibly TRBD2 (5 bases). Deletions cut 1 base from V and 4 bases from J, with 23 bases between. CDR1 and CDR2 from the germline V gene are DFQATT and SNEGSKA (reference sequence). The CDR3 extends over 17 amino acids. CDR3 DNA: TGCAGTGCTAGAGCGACGACATTCGAGCGGTCCCTGTACGAGCAGTACTTC. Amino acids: CSARATTFERSLYEQYF.

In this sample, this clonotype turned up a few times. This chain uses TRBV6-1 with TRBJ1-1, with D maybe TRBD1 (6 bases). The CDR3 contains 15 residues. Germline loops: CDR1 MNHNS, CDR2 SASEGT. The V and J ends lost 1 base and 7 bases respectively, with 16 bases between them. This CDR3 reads CASSEEQGGGVEAFF. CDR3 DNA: TGTGCCAGCAGTGAAGAACAGGGAGGCGGAGTTGAAGCTTTCTTT.

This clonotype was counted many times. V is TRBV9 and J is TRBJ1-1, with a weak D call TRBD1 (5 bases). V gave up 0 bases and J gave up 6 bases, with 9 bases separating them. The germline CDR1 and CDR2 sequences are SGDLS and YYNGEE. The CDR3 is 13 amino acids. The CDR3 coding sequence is TGTGCCAGCAGCGTAGCGTGGGGCTCTGAAGCTTTCTTT. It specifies CASSVAWGSEAFF.

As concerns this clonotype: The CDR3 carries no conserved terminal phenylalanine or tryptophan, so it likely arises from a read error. The CDR3 loop is CATSGGDRITGELFS. The CDR3 DNA follows: TGTGCCACCAGTGGAGGGGACAGAATCACCGGGGAGCTGTTTTCT. The chain couples TRBV24-1 to TRBJ2-2, with 7 nucleotides matching TRBD1. This CDR3 spans 15 amino acids. Trimming took 5 bases from V and 4 from J; bases not matched to a gene: 6. Looked up from germline, CDR1 is KGHDR and CDR2 is SFDVKD.

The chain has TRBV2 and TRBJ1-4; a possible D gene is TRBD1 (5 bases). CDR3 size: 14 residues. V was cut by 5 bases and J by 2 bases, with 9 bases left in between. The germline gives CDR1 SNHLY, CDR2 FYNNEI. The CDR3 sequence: CASSNQGTNEKLFF. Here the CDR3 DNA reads TGTGCCAGCAGTAACCAGGGTACTAATGAAAAACTGTTTTTT.

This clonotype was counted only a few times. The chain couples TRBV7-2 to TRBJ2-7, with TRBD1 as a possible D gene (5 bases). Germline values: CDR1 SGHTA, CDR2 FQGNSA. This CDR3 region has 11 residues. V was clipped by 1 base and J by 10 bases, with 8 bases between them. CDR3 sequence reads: CASSLGGQQYF. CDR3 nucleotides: TGTGCCAGCAGCTTAGGGGGCCAACAGTACTTC.

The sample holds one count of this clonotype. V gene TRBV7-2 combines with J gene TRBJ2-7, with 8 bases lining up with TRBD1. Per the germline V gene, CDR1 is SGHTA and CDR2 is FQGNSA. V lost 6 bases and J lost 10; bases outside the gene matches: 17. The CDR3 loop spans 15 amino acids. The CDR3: CASSSSRGQGVTQYF. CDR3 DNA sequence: TGTGCCAGCAGTTCTAGCCGCGGACAGGGAGTAACCCAGTACTTC.